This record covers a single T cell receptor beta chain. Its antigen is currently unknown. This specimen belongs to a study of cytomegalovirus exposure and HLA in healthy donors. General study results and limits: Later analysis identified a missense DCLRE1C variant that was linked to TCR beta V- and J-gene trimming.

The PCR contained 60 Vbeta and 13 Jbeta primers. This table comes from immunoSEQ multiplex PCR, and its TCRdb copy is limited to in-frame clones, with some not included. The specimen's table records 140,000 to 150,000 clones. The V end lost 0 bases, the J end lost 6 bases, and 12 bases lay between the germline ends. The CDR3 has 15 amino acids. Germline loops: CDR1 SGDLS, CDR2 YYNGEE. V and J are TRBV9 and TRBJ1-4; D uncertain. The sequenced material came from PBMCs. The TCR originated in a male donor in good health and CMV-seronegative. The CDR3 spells CASSVGAGSHEKLFF. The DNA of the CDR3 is TGTGCCAGCAGCGTAGGAGCCGGGAGCCATGAAAAACTGTTTTTT.